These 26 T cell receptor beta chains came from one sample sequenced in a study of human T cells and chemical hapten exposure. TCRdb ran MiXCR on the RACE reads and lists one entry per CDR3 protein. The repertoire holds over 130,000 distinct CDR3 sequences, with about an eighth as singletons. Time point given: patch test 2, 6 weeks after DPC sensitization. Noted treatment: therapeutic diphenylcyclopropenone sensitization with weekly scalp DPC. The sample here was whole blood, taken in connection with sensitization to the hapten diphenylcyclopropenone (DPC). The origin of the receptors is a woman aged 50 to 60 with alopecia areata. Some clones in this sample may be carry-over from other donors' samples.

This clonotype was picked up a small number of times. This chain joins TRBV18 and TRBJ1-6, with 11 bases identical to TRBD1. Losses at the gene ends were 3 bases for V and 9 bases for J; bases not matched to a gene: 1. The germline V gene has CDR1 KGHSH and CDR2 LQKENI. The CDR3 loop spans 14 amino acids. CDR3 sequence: CASSPGQGVSPLHF. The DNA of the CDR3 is TGTGCCAGCTCACCGGGACAGGGGGTTTCACCCCTCCACTTT.

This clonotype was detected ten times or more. The chain's CDR3 is CASSPKDRSGSYTF. CDR3 sequence (DNA): TGTGCCAGCTCACCGAAGGACAGATCGGGGAGCTACACCTTC. The chain combines TRBV18 with TRBJ1-2, with a tentative D call TRBD1 (6 bases). The CDR3 runs to 14 residues. Trimming shortened V by 3 bases and J by 9 bases, and 17 bases separated the two germline ends. The germline gives CDR1 KGHSH, CDR2 LQKENI.

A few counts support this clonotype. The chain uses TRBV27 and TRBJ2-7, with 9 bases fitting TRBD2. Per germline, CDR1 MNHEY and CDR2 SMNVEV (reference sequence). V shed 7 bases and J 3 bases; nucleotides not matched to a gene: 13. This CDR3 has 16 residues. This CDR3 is CASTPRALAGSYEQYF. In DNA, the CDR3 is TGTGCCAGCACCCCCCGGGCCCTAGCGGGAAGCTACGAGCAGTACTTC.

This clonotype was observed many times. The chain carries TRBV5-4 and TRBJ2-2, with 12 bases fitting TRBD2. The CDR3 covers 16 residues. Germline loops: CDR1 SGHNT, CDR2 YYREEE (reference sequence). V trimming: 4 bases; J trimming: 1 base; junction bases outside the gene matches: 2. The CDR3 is CASSAGLAGNTGELFF. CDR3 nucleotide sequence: TGTGCCAGCAGCGCGGGACTAGCGGGGAACACCGGGGAGCTGTTTTTT.

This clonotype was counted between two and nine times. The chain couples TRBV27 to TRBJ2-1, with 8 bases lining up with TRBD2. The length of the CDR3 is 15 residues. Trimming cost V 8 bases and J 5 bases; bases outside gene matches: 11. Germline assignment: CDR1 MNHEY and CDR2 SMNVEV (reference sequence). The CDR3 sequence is CASGGAGAGDNEQFF. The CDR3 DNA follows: TGTGCCAGCGGAGGGGCGGGAGCGGGGGACAATGAGCAGTTCTTC.

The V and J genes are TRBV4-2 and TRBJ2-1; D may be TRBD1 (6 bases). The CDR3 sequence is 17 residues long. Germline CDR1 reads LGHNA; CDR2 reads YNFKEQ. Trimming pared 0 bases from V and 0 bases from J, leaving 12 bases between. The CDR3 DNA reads TGTGCCAGCAGCCAAGATCAAGGGACAACCTCCTACAATGAGCAGTTCTTC. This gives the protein CASSQDQGTTSYNEQFF.

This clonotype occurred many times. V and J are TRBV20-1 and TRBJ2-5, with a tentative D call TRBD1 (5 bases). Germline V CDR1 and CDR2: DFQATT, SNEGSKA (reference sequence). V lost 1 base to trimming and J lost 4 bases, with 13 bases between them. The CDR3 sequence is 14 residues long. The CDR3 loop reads CSARGQGFLETQYF. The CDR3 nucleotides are TGCAGTGCTAGAGGCCAGGGTTTTTTAGAGACCCAGTACTTC.

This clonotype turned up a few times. CDR3 amino acids: CASRPSGRAYTGELFF. The CDR3 region has the DNA TGTGCCAGCAGGCCCAGCGGGAGGGCCTACACCGGGGAGCTGTTTTTT. The chain couples TRBV6-2 or TRBV6-3 to TRBJ2-2; 10 positions match TRBD2. This CDR3 has 16 amino acids. Germline CDR1 is MNHEY and CDR2 is SVGEGT. Trimming removed 6 bases from V and 3 bases from J; junction bases left unmatched: 7.

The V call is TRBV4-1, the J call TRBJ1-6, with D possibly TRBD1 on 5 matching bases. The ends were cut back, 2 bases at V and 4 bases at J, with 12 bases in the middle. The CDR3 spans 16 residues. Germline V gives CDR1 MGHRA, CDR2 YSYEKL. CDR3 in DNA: TGCGCCAGCAGCCAATCGTACGGGGGATATAATTCACCCCTCCACTTT. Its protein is CASSQSYGGYNSPLHF.

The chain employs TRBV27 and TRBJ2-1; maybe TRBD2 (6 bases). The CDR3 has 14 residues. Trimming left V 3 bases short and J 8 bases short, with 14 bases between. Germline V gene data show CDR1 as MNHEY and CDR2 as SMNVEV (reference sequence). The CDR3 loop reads CASSFRGTWDEQFF. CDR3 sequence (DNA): TGTGCCAGCAGTTTTCGGGGGACCTGGGATGAGCAGTTCTTC.

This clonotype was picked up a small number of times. This chain's CDR3 is CASSQSTGENYGYTF. The CDR3 DNA follows: TGCGCCAGCAGCCAATCAACAGGCGAGAACTATGGCTACACCTTC. The chain recombines TRBV4-3 with TRBJ1-2; D may be TRBD1 (5 bases). V was cut by 2 bases and J by 2 bases, with 12 bases left in between. The CDR3 totals 15 residues. Per the germline V gene, CDR1 is LGHNA and CDR2 is YSLEER.

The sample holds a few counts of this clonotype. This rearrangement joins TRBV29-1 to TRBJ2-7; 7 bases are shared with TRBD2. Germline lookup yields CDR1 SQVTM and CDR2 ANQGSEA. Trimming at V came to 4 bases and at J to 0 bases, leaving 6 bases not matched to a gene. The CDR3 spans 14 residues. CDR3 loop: CSVVRTSSSYEQYF. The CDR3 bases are TGCAGCGTTGTGCGGACTAGTAGCTCCTACGAGCAGTACTTC.

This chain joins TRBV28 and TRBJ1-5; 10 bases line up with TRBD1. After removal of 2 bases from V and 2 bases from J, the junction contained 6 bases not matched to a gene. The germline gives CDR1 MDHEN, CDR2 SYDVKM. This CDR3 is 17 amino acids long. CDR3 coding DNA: TGTGCCAGCAGTTTAAGGCGGGACAGGGGTGGCAATCAGCCCCAGCATTTT. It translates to CASSLRRDRGGNQPQHF. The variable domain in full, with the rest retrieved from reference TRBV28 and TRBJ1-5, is DVKVTQSSRYLVKRTGEKVFLECVQDMDHENMFWYRQDPGLGLRLIYFSYDVKMKEKGDIPEGYSVSREKKERFSLILESASTNQTSMYLCASSLRRDRGGNQPQHFGDGTRLSIL.

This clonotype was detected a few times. CDR3 protein: CSAYRGASTEAFF. The DNA for the CDR3 is TGCAGCGCCTACAGGGGTGCGAGCACTGAAGCTTTCTTT. The rearrangement joins TRBV29-1 to TRBJ1-1; 7 bases match TRBD1. The germline V gene encodes CDR1 SQVTM and CDR2 ANQGSEA. The CDR3 is 13 residues long. V gave up 7 bases and J gave up 4 bases; unmatched junction bases: 9.

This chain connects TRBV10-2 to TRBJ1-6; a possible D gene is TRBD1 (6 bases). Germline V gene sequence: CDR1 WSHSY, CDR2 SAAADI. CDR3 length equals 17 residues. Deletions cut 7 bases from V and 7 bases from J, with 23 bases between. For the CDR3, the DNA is TGCGCCAGCACAGAATTGGGTCGGACAGTTCCCAATTCACCCCTCCACTTT. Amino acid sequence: CASTELGRTVPNSPLHF.

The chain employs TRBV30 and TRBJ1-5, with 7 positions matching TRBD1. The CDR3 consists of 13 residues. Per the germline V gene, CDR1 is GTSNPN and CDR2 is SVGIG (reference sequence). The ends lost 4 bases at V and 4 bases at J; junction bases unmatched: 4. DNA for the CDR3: TGTGCCTGGAAGGGGACAGCGAATCAGCCCCAGCATTTT. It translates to CAWKGTANQPQHF. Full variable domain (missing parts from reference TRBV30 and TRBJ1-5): SQTIHQWPATLVQPVGSPLSLECTVEGTSNPNLYWYRQAAGRGLQLLFYSVGIGQISSEVPQNLSASRPQDRQFILSSKKLLLSDSGFYLCAWKGTANQPQHFGDGTRLSIL.

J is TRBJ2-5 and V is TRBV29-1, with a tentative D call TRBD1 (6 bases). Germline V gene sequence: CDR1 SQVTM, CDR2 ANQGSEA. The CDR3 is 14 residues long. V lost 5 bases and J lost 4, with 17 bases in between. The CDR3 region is CSVRSGQGRETQYF. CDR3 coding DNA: TGCAGCGTTCGGTCGGGGCAGGGGCGAGAGACCCAGTACTTC.

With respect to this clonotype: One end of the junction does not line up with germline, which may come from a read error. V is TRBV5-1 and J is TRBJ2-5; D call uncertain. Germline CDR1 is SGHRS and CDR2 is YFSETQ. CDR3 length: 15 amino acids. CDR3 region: CASSLAPSFSESQYF. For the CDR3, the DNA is TGCGCCAGCAGCTTGGCCCCGAGTTTCAGTGAGAGCCAGTACTTC.

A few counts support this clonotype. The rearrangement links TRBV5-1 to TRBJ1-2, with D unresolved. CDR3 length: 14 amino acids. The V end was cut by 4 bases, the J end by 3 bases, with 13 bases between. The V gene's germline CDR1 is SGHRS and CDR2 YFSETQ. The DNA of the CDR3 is TGCGCCAGCAGCCTGCGGACGGCCTACTATGGCTACACCTTC. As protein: CASSLRTAYYGYTF. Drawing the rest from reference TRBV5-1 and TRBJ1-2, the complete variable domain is KAGVTQTPRYLIKTRGQQVTLSCSPISGHRSVSWYQQTPGQGLQFLFEYFSETQRNKGNFPGRFSGRQFSNSRSEMNVSTLELGDSALYLCASSLRTAYYGYTFGSGTRLTVV.

The CDR3 spells CASSLGGQVSYEQYF. CDR3 bases: TGTGCCAGCAGCTTGGGGGGACAGGTATCCTACGAGCAGTACTTC. The J gene is TRBJ2-7, the V gene TRBV5-4; 8 bases match TRBD1. CDR3 size: 15 residues. Germline-derived CDR1 and CDR2 are SGHNT and YYREEE (reference sequence). V shed 0 bases and J 1 base; nucleotides not matched to a gene: 3.

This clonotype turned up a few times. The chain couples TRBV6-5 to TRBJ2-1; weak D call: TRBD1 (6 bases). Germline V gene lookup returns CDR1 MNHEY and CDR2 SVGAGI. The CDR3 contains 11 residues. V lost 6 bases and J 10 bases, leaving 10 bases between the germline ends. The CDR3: CASSQTGEQFF. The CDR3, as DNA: TGTGCCAGCAGCCAAACAGGGGAGCAGTTCTTC.

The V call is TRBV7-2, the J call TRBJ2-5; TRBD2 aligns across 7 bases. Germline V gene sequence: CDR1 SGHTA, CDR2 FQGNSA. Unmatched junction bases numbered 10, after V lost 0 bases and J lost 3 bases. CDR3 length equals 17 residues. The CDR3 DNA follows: TGTGCCAGCAGCTTAGCGCTGGGCAGGGAGGGGAAAGAGACCCAGTACTTC. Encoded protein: CASSLALGREGKETQYF.

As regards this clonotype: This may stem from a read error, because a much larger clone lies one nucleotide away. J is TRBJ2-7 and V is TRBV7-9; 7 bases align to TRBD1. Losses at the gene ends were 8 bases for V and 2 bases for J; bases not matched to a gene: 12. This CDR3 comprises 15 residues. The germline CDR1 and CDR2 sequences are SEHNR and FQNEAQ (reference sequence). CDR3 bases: TGTGCCAGCCTAGGGGGCAGGGGGAGTACCTACGAGCAGTACTTC. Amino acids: CASLGGRGSTYEQYF.

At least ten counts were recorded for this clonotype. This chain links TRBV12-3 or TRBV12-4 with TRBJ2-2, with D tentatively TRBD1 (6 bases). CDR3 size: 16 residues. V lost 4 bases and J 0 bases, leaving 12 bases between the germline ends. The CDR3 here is CASSSLGGANTGELFF. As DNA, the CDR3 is TGTGCCAGCAGTTCTTTAGGGGGAGCGAACACCGGGGAGCTGTTTTTT.

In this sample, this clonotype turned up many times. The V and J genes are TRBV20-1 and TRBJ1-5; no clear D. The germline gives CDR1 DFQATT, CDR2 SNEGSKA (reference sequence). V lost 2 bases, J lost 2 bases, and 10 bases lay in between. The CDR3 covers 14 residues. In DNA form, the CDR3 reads TGCAGTGCTAGACAGACATTGGGCAATCAGCCCCAGCATTTT. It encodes CSARQTLGNQPQHF.

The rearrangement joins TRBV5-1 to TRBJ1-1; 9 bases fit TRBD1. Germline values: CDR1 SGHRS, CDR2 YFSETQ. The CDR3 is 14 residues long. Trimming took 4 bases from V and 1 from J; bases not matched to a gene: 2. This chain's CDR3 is CASSAQGANTEAFF. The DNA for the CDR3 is TGCGCCAGCAGCGCACAGGGGGCGAACACTGAAGCTTTCTTT.